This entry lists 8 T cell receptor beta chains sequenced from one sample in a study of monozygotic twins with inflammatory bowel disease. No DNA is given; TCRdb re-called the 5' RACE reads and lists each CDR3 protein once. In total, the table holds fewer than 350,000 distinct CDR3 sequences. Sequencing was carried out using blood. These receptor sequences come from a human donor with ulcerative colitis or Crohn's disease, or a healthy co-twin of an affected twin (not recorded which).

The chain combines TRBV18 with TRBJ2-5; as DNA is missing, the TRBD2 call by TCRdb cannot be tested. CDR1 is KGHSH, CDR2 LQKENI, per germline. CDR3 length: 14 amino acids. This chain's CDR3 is CASSPSGTKETQYF.

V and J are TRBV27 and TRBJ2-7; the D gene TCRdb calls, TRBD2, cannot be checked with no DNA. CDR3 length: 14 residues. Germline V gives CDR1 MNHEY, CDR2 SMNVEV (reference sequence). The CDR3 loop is CASSLTTASHEQYF.

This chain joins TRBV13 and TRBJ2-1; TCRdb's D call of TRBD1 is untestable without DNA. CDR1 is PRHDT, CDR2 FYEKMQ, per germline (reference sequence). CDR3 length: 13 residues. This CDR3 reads CASSLTGGAGQFF.

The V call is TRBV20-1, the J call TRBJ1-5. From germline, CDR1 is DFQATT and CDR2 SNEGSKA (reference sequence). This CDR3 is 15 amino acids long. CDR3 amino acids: CSARAAGRSDQPQHF.

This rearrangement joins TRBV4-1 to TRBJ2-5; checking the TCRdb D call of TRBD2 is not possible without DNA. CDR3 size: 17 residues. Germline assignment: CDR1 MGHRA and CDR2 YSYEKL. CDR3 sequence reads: CASRTTGLAGAQETQYF.

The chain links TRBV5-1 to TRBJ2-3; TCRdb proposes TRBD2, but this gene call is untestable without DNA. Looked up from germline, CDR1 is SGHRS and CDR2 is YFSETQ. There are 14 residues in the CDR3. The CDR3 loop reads CATRVTSGTDTQYF.

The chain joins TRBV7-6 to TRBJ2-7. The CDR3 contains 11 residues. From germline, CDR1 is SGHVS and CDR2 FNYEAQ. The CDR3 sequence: CASSAWNEQYF.

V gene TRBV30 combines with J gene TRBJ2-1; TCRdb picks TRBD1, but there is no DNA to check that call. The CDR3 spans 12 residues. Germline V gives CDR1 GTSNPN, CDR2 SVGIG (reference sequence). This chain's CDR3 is CAWSVRRGEQFF.